This TCR beta chain was identified during a study of chemoradiotherapy in HPV16-positive cancers. For the study at large: A couple of HPV16-positive patients' cells yielded candidate HPV-specific clones and common motifs.

V was shortened by 10 bases and J by 0 bases, with 15 bases between the two germline ends. This CDR3 has 14 residues. Looked up from germline, CDR1 is ENHRY and CDR2 is SYGVKD. General study points: Better recurrence-free survival went with HPV-responsive T-cell expansion in HPV16-positive patients. During treatment, candidate HPV-specific clones and E7-related motifs expanded in tumor.

Remarks on this clone: Its antigen is not known.

Generated by immunoSEQ multiplex PCR, the TCRdb table keeps only in-frame clones and is missing some. Among about 22,000 clones listed, approximately 70% were seen once. The biological material was taken from a patient who underwent chemoradiotherapy. The chain links TRBV10-3 to TRBJ1-1; a weak D match, TRBD1 (6 bases). The TCR sequence derives from a human donor with HPV-associated anogenital cancer. The CDR3 spells CASTTGQMNTEAFF. In nucleotides, the CDR3 is TGTGCCAGCACCACCGGACAGATGAACACTGAAGCTTTCTTT.